One sample yielded the 3 T cell receptor beta chains listed below, sequenced in a study of graft-versus-host responses after intestinal transplantation. Grafts had their tissue processed, releasing intraepithelial and lamina propria lymphocytes. Clones were sequenced by immunoSEQ multiplex PCR, and TCRdb holds only the in-frame ones, with some missing. The table records some 15,000 clones, under 70% of them present only once. This material consisted of ileum tissue, taken around 720 days after intestinal transplantation. Receptors were obtained from a human patient who received an intestinal transplant, so some T cells may come from the graft donor.

CDR3 sequence (DNA): TGTGCCAGCAGCTTAGGGGAGACTGAAGCTTTCTTT. It yields the protein CASSLGETEAFF. The chain joins TRBV11-2 to TRBJ1-1, with unresolved D. This CDR3 has 12 residues. Trimming pared 1 base from V and 5 bases from J, leaving 5 bases between. From germline, CDR1 is SGHAT and CDR2 FQNNGV. Variable domain in full (rest from reference TRBV11-2 and TRBJ1-1): EAGVAQSPRYKIIEKRQSVAFWCNPISGHATLYWYQQILGQGPKLLIQFQNNGVVDDSQLPKDRFSAERLKGVDSTLKIQPAKLEDSAVYLCASSLGETEAFFGQGTRLTVV.

A single count supports this clone. The chain combines TRBV11-2 with TRBJ2-3; the D is unclear. There are 14 residues in the CDR3. V was cut by 4 bases and J by 4 bases, with 12 bases left in between. Germline V gives CDR1 SGHAT, CDR2 FQNNGV. CDR3 region: CASSYTALPDTQYF. CDR3 nucleotide sequence: TGTGCCAGCAGCTACACAGCATTACCAGATACGCAGTATTTT.

The CDR3 DNA is TGTGCCAGCAGTTTTCGTGCACCTGGACAGGGGTCTAGCACAGATACGCAGTATTTT. It yields the protein CASSFRAPGQGSSTDTQYF. The rearrangement uses TRBV7-2 and TRBJ2-3; 9 positions agree with TRBD1. Germline V gene data show CDR1 as SGHTA and CDR2 as FQGNSA. V was pared by 6 bases and J by 0 bases, with 16 bases of the junction left unmatched. CDR3 length: 19 residues.